These 27 T cell receptor beta chains originate from one sample sequenced in a study of human T cells and chemical hapten exposure. The time point here: patch test 2, 6 weeks after DPC sensitization. Documented treatment: therapeutic diphenylcyclopropenone sensitization with weekly scalp DPC. MiXCR was run by TCRdb on the RACE reads, yielding one entry per CDR3 protein. Seen here are tens of thousands of distinct CDR3 sequences, approximately 10% observed once, and the top ten hold about 2%. The material sequenced was whole blood, taken in connection with sensitization to the hapten diphenylcyclopropenone (DPC). Every receptor here comes from a man aged 35 to 55 with alopecia areata. Some clones in this sample may be carry-over from other donors' samples.

This clonotype was recorded a few times. The V call is TRBV7-2, the J call TRBJ2-3; a weak D match, TRBD2 (5 bases). The germline CDR1 and CDR2 sequences are SGHTA and FQGNSA. Between the trimmed V and J ends, which lost 1 base and 3 bases, there was a span of 8 bases. The CDR3 extends over 14 amino acids. The CDR3 is CASSLGLQTDTQYF. The CDR3 DNA reads as TGTGCCAGCAGCTTAGGACTACAGACAGATACGCAGTATTTT.

The CDR3 protein is CASSYSERTGELFF. CDR3 sequence (DNA): TGTGCCAGCAGTTACTCTGAGCGCACCGGGGAGCTGTTTTTT. The rearrangement joins TRBV6-6 to TRBJ2-2; D is ambiguous. The germline V gene has CDR1 MNHNY and CDR2 SVGAGI (reference sequence). The V and J ends lost 0 bases and 4 bases respectively, with 6 bases between them. This CDR3 has 14 amino acids.

This sequence joins TRBV29-1 and TRBJ2-2; D gene unclear. The germline V gene encodes CDR1 SQVTM and CDR2 ANQGSEA. The germline V and J ends were trimmed by 3 bases and 3 bases, with 11 bases remaining between them. The CDR3 is made up of 14 amino acids. Written as DNA, the CDR3 is TGCAGCGTTGACAGTGGGATGGACACCGGGGAGCTGTTTTTT. Translated, it gives CSVDSGMDTGELFF.

This clonotype showed up many times. V gene TRBV14 combines with J gene TRBJ1-2; D is unclear. The CDR3 has 13 residues. CDR1 is SGHDN and CDR2 is FVKESK in the germline V gene. Trimming cost V 0 bases and J 5 bases, with 7 bases left between them. CDR3 residues: CASSQDLGYGYTF. CDR3 in DNA: TGTGCCAGCAGCCAAGATCTGGGGTATGGCTACACCTTC.

V and J are TRBV27 and TRBJ2-1, with 13 bases lining up with TRBD2. Germline V lookup: CDR1 MNHEY, CDR2 SMNVEV (reference sequence). V was pared by 3 bases and J by 7 bases, with 3 bases of the junction left unmatched. The CDR3 is 15 residues long. CDR3 coding DNA: TGTGCCAGCAGTTTTCAGACTAGCGGGGGGAATGAGCAGTTCTTC. As protein: CASSFQTSGGNEQFF.

This clonotype was seen many times. The chain carries TRBV29-1 and TRBJ1-3; D not certain. Per germline, CDR1 SQVTM and CDR2 ANQGSEA. This CDR3 contains 11 residues. V was trimmed by 3 bases and J by 4 bases, leaving 4 bases between them. The CDR3, as DNA: TGCAGCGTTGATGCCGGAAACACCATATATTTT. It translates to CSVDAGNTIYF.

This clonotype was seen more than once but under ten times. The CDR3 spells CASSLFTGGIDTQYF. CDR3 bases: TGTGCCAGCAGTTTATTCACAGGGGGGATAGATACGCAGTATTTT. The V call is TRBV28, the J call TRBJ2-3; 8 positions match TRBD1. Looked up from germline, CDR1 is MDHEN and CDR2 is SYDVKM. This CDR3 spans 15 amino acids. J lost 5 bases, V lost 1 base, and 5 bases had no gene match. The full variable domain, its missing parts supplied by reference TRBV28 and TRBJ2-3, is DVKVTQSSRYLVKRTGEKVFLECVQDMDHENMFWYRQDPGLGLRLIYFSYDVKMKEKGDIPEGYSVSREKKERFSLILESASTNQTSMYLCASSLFTGGIDTQYFGPGTRLTVL.

The chain recombines TRBV4-3 with TRBJ1-4, with D possibly TRBD1 on 5 matching bases. V was trimmed by 1 base and J by 8 bases, leaving 20 bases between them. The germline CDR1 and CDR2 sequences are LGHNA and YSLEER. The CDR3 has 17 residues. CDR3 DNA sequence: TGCGCCAGCAGCCAAGGGGGCTGGGCTCTCGTTGGCGAAAAACTGTTTTTT. Translated, it gives CASSQGGWALVGEKLFF.

This clonotype was seen a few times. The chain is built from TRBV6-5 and TRBJ2-7, with D possibly matching TRBD2 (5 bases). Between the trimmed V and J ends, which lost 0 bases and 1 base, there was a span of 10 bases. Germline V CDR1 and CDR2: MNHEY, SVGAGI. There are 15 residues in the CDR3. This CDR3 is CASSYSFGGSYEQYF. For the CDR3, the DNA is TGTGCCAGCAGTTACTCTTTCGGCGGGTCCTACGAGCAGTACTTC.

V usage is TRBV12-3 or TRBV12-4 and J usage is TRBJ1-2; 8 bases map to TRBD1. The CDR3 contains 12 residues. J gave up 8 bases and V 7 bases, and 6 bases lay outside the gene matches. The CDR3 DNA reads TGTGCCAGCACAGCAGGGGGCAGCGGCTACACCTTC. Translated, it gives CASTAGGSGYTF.

This clonotype was counted only a few times. CDR3: CASSPYWTGGKDTEAFF. The CDR3 nucleotides are TGTGCCAGCAGCCCCTATTGGACAGGGGGCAAGGACACTGAAGCTTTCTTT. The chain has TRBV7-2 and TRBJ1-1, with 11 bases aligning to TRBD1. The CDR3 consists of 17 residues. The V and J ends lost 5 bases and 3 bases, in that order; junction bases with no gene match: 11. CDR1 SGHTA and CDR2 FQGNSA come from the germline V gene.

The chain links TRBV4-3 to TRBJ2-5, with 7 bases matching TRBD2. The CDR3 totals 17 residues. V shed 1 base and J 2 bases; nucleotides not matched to a gene: 10. The V gene's germline CDR1 is LGHNA and CDR2 YSLEER. The CDR3 nucleotides read TGCGCCAGCAGCCAAGGATCCAGCGGGAATTTTCAAGAGACCCAGTACTTC. This encodes CASSQGSSGNFQETQYF.

This clonotype was found a few times. This rearrangement joins TRBV15 to TRBJ2-3, with D unclear. This CDR3 spans 16 amino acids. The V end was cut by 0 bases, the J end by 0 bases, with 10 bases between. The germline gives CDR1 LNHNV, CDR2 YYDKDF (reference sequence). The CDR3 nucleotides are TGTGCCACCAGCAGAGAGGGCGGAATAAGCACAGATACGCAGTATTTT. Its protein product is CATSREGGISTDTQYF.

This clonotype was picked up many times. The chain is built from TRBV24-1 and TRBJ1-1, with 12 bases that match TRBD1. V shed 7 bases, J shed 7 bases, and the junction held 3 bases outside the gene matches. The germline gives CDR1 KGHDR, CDR2 SFDVKD. The CDR3 is made up of 13 amino acids. This CDR3 reads CATRGQGASEAFF. The CDR3 DNA is TGTGCCACCAGGGGACAGGGGGCGAGTGAAGCTTTCTTT.

This clonotype was recorded at least ten times. The rearrangement joins TRBV6-2 or TRBV6-3 to TRBJ2-7; 13 nucleotides line up with TRBD2. This CDR3 has 14 amino acids. CDR1 is MNHEY, CDR2 SVGEGT, per germline. V shed 4 bases and J 3 bases; nucleotides not matched to a gene: 0. The chain's CDR3 is CASSWTSGSYEQYF. The CDR3 region has the DNA TGTGCCAGCAGTTGGACTAGCGGGAGCTACGAGCAGTACTTC.

This clonotype was recorded at least ten times. CDR3 sequence (DNA): TGCGCCAGCAGCCAAGAAGGCCACGGGGGCTACACCTTC. It translates to CASSQEGHGGYTF. The chain is built from TRBV4-1 and TRBJ1-2; D gene uncertain. V dropped 0 bases and J dropped 8 bases, with 10 bases sitting between them. The CDR3 is 13 residues long. Germline V lookup: CDR1 MGHRA, CDR2 YSYEKL.

This clonotype has just a few counts. The chain carries TRBV20-1 and TRBJ1-2, with 11 nucleotides matching TRBD1. The germline CDR1 and CDR2 sequences are DFQATT and SNEGSKA (reference sequence). The CDR3 extends over 15 amino acids. The trim removed 3 bases at V and 4 bases at J, leaving 7 bases unmatched. DNA for the CDR3: TGCAGTGCTAGGGACAGGGGGCATCTCAGCTATGGCTACACCTTC. Translation: CSARDRGHLSYGYTF.

This clonotype was observed a few times. The J gene is TRBJ1-2, the V gene TRBV4-1; TRBD1 agrees at 10 bases. The CDR3 is made up of 16 amino acids. Trimming cost V 0 bases and J 2 bases; bases outside gene matches: 3. Germline V CDR1 and CDR2: MGHRA, YSYEKL. The CDR3 coding sequence is TGCGCCAGCAGCCAAGATAAGACAGGGGGCAACTATGGCTACACCTTC. Protein sequence: CASSQDKTGGNYGYTF.

This clonotype was counted a few times. The rearrangement links TRBV25-1 to TRBJ1-2; 8 nucleotides match TRBD1. Trimming removed 3 bases from V and 4 bases from J; junction bases left unmatched: 7. Germline V gives CDR1 MGHDK, CDR2 SYGVNS. The CDR3 contains 15 residues. The CDR3 reads CASSDRTGRSYGYTF. In DNA, the CDR3 is TGTGCCAGCAGTGACAGGACAGGGCGATCCTATGGCTACACCTTC.

V gene TRBV7-9 combines with J gene TRBJ2-3, with D possibly matching TRBD1 (8 bases). The CDR3 loop spans 15 amino acids. V lost 5 bases and J 5 bases, leaving 17 bases between the germline ends. The germline V gene has CDR1 SEHNR and CDR2 FQNEAQ (reference sequence). CDR3 amino acids: CASSREVRGLDTQYF. Written as DNA, the CDR3 is TGTGCCAGCAGCCGGGAGGTCAGGGGGCTAGATACGCAGTATTTT.

This clonotype came up many times. This sequence joins TRBV29-1 and TRBJ1-1; D might be TRBD1 (6 bases). V was pared by 4 bases and J by 5 bases, with 11 bases between. The germline V gene has CDR1 SQVTM and CDR2 ANQGSEA. The CDR3 runs 12 residues. The CDR3 loop is CSVVQGRTEAFF. In DNA, the CDR3 is TGCAGCGTTGTACAGGGACGGACTGAAGCTTTCTTT.

Only a few counts were recorded for this clonotype. The rearrangement uses TRBV20-1 and TRBJ2-3, with TRBD2 matching 8 bases. The CDR3 loop spans 15 amino acids. CDR1 is DFQATT, CDR2 SNEGSKA, per germline (reference sequence). The J segment lost 1 base and the V segment lost 2 bases, leaving 5 bases of the junction unmatched. The CDR3 is CSARILADRTDTQYF. The CDR3 region has the DNA TGCAGTGCTAGAATACTAGCGGATCGCACAGATACGCAGTATTTT.

This clonotype was recorded a few times. V gene TRBV6-2 or TRBV6-3 combines with J gene TRBJ2-1; D gene unclear. The CDR3 is 15 amino acids. V was pared by 0 bases and J by 4 bases, with 10 bases between. Germline V gives CDR1 MNHEY, CDR2 SVGEGT. The CDR3 DNA reads TGTGCCAGCAGTTACTCGGTACCCCCTTACAATGAGCAGTTCTTC. Translation: CASSYSVPPYNEQFF.

This clonotype was counted between two and nine times. The rearrangement joins TRBV10-3 to TRBJ2-2; TRBD2 matches 7 bases. Trimming cost V 9 bases and J 7 bases; bases outside gene matches: 14. This CDR3 is built from 15 residues. Germline V gene data show CDR1 as ENHRY and CDR2 as SYGVKD. CDR3 nucleotide sequence: TGTGCCATTCGCACCGGGGGGTCACCCTACGGGGAGCTGTTTTTT. Translated, it gives CAIRTGGSPYGELFF.

Comment on this clonotype: One base away lies a much larger clone, so this may be a sequencing read error. This chain connects TRBV9 to TRBJ2-3, with 11 nucleotides matching TRBD2. Trimming cost V 3 bases and J 6 bases; bases outside gene matches: 6. This CDR3 spans 15 amino acids. Germline CDR1 reads SGDLS; CDR2 reads YYNGEE. The CDR3 spells CASSAVPSGRDTQYF. The CDR3 DNA sequence: TGTGCCAGCAGCGCAGTCCCTAGCGGGAGGGATACGCAGTATTTT.

This clonotype was counted between two and nine times. The chain combines TRBV6-2 or TRBV6-3 with TRBJ1-5; D unresolved. The CDR3 sequence is 13 residues long. Germline V CDR1 and CDR2: MNHEY, SVGEGT. V was clipped by 2 bases and J by 3 bases, with 5 bases between them. The CDR3 sequence is CASSYGDNQPQHF. CDR3 nucleotide sequence: TGTGCCAGCAGTTACGGCGACAATCAGCCCCAGCATTTT.

V is TRBV19 and J is TRBJ2-4; D is possibly TRBD1 (6 bases). The CDR3 contains 17 residues. The germline CDR1 and CDR2 sequences are LNHDA and SQIVND (reference sequence). V lost 5 bases, J lost 0 bases, and 17 bases lay in between. CDR3 protein: CASSPETGPLAKNIQYF. The CDR3 DNA follows: TGTGCCAGTAGTCCTGAAACAGGGCCACTAGCCAAAAACATTCAGTACTTC.